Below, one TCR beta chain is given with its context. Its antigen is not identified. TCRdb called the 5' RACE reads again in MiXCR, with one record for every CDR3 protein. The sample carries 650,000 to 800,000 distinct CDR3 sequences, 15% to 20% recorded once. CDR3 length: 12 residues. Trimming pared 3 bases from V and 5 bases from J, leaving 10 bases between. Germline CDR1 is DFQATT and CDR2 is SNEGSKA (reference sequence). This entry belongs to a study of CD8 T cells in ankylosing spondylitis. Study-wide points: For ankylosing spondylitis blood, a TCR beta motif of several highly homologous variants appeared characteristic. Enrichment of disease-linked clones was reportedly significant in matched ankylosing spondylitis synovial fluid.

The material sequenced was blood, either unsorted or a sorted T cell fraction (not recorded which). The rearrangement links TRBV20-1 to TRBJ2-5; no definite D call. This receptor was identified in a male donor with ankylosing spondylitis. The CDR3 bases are TGCAGTGCTAGTAAAGGGTTCGAGACCCAGTACTTC. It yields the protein CSASKGFETQYF.